This TCR beta chain was observed in a study of long-term antiretroviral therapy in people with HIV. Study background: The oldest specimens predate the 2015 immediate-ART recommendation by about a decade. Study-level findings and limits: Blood sampling spanned 2004 to 2017, possibly under older ART regimens. The data indicate that diversity increased after ART but remained below transplant donor controls. It was observed that HIV repertoires exhibited narrower CDR3 length ranges than controls.

As concerns this clone: The antigen is unknown.

The CDR3 consists of 16 residues. CDR1 and CDR2 from the germline V gene are SGHTA and FQGNSA. The V and J ends lost 4 bases and 3 bases respectively, with 19 bases between them. They ran version v3.0 of the immunoSEQ assay at survey level. Assay: immunoSEQ multiplex PCR; the TCRdb copy retains only in-frame clones and omits some. This table has tens of thousands of clones, about 88% appearing once. V usage is TRBV7-2 and J usage is TRBJ2-7, with D unclear. Here the sequenced sample was unsorted PBMCs, taken 0.6 years after starting antiretroviral therapy. The receptor was isolated from a man in his fifties or sixties with HIV. Here the CDR3 reads CASSSGVGRPHYEQYF. The CDR3 bases are TGTGCCAGCAGCTCGGGCGTCGGTCGGCCGCACTACGAGCAGTACTTC.